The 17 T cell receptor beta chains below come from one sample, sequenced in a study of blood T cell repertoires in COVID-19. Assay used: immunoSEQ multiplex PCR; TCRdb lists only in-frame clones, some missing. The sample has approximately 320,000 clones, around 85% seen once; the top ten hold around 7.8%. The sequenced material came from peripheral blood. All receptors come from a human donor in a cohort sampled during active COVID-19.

The CDR3 DNA is TGTGCCAGCAGTGAGCCGGGACACACCTACGAGCAGTACTTC. Translating gives CASSEPGHTYEQYF. V is TRBV2 and J is TRBJ2-7, with TRBD1 as a possible D gene (6 bases). CDR1 SNHLY and CDR2 FYNNEI come from the germline V gene. Trimming pared 3 bases from V and 2 bases from J, leaving 11 bases between. The CDR3 extends over 14 amino acids.

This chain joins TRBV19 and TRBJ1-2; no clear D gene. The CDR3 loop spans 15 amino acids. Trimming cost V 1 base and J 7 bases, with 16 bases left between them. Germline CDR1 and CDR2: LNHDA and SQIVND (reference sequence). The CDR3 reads CASSIAVMWRAGYTF. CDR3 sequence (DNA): TGTGCCAGTAGTATAGCTGTGATGTGGCGGGCTGGCTACACCTTC. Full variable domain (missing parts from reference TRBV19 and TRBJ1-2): DGGITQSPKYLFRKEGQNVTLSCEQNLNHDAMYWYRQDPGQGLRLIYYSQIVNDFQKGDIAEGYSVSREKKESFPLTVTSAQKNPTAFYLCASSIAVMWRAGYTFGSGTRLTVV.

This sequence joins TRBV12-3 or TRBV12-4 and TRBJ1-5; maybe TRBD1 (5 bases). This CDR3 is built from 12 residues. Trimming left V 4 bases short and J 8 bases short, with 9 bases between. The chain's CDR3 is CASSYRPEPQHF. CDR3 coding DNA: TGTGCCAGCAGTTACAGGCCGGAGCCCCAGCATTTT.

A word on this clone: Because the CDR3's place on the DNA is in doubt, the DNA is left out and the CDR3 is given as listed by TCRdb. This CDR3 is CASGLGTGFSPQHF. The chain joins TRBV12-5 to TRBJ1-5. With termini counted, the CDR3 has 14 amino acids. Germline V CDR1 and CDR2: LGHNT, FRNRAP.

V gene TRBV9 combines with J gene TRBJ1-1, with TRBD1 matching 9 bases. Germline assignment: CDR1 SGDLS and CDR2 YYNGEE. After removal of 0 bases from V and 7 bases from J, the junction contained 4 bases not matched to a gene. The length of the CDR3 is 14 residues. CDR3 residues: CASSVGQGGSEAFF. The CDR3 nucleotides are TGTGCCAGCAGCGTAGGACAGGGGGGCAGTGAAGCTTTCTTT.

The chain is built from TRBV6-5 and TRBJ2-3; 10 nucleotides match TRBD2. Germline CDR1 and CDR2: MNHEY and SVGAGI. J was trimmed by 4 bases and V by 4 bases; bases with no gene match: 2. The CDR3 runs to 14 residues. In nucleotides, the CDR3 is TGTGCCAGCAGTTTAACTAGCGGGGCAGATACGCAGTATTTT. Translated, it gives CASSLTSGADTQYF.

CDR3 nucleotides: TGCGCCAGCGCTACCGCCGGGACAGGAGGATCTGAGCAGTATTTT. It specifies CASATAGTGGSEQYF. The J gene is TRBJ2-3, the V gene TRBV5-1; the match to TRBD1 covers 8 bases. The ends lost 7 bases at V and 11 bases at J; junction bases unmatched: 18. CDR1 and CDR2 (germline): SGHRS, YFSETQ. CDR3 length equals 15 residues.

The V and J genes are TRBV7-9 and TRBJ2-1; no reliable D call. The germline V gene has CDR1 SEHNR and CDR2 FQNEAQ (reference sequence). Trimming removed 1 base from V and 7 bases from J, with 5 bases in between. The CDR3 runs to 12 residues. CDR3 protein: CASSLEQNEQFF. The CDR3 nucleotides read TGTGCCAGCAGCTTAGAACAAAATGAGCAGTTCTTC.

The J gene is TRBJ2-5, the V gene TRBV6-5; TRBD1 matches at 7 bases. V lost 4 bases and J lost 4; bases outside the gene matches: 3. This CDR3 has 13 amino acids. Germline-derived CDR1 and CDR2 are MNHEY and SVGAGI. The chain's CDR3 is CASSWQGVETQYF. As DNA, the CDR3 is TGTGCCAGCAGTTGGCAGGGGGTAGAGACCCAGTACTTC.

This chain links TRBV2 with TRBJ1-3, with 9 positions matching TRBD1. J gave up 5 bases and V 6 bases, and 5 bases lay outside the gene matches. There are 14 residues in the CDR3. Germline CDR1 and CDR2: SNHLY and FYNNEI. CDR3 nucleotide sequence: TGTGCCAGCAGACGGGACAGGGAAAGAAACACCATATATTTT. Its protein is CASRRDRERNTIYF.

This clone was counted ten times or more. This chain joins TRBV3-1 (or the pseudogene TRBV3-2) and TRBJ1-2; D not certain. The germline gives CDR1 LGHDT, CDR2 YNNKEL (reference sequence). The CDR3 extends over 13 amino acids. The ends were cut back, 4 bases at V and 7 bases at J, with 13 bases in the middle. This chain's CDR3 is CASSLGRAGGYTF. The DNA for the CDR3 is TGTGCCAGCAGCCTCGGACGGGCGGGTGGCTACACCTTC.

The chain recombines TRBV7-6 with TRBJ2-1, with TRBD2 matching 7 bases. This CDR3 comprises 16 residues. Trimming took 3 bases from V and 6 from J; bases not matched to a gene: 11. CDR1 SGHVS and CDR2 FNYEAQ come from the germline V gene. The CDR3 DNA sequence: TGTGCCAGCAGCTTTGGCGGGGGAAGAAGAGTCAATGAGCAGTTCTTC. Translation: CASSFGGGRRVNEQFF.

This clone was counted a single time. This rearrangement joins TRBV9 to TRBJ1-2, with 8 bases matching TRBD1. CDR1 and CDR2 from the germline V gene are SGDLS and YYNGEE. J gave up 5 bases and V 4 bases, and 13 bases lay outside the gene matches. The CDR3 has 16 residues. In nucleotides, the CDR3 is TGTGCCAGCAGCCCAACGGGACAGGTCCCAAAGTATGGCTACACCTTC. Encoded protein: CASSPTGQVPKYGYTF.

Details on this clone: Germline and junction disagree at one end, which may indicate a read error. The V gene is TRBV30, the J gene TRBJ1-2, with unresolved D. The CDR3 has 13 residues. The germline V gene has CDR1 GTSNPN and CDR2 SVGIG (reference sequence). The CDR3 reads CASSGEIIYGYTF. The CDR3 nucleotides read TGTGCCTCGAGTGGGGAGATTATCTATGGCTACACCTTC.

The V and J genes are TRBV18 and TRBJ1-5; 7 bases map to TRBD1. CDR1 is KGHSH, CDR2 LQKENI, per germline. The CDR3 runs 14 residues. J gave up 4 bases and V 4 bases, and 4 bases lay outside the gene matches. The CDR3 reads CASSLGTDNQPQHF. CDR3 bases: TGTGCCAGCTCACTGGGGACAGATAATCAGCCCCAGCATTTT. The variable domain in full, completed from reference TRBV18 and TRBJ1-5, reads NAGVMQNPRHLVRRRGQEARLRCSPMKGHSHVYWYRQLPEEGLKFMVYLQKENIIDESGMPKERFSAEFPKEGPSILRIQQVVRGDSAAYFCASSLGTDNQPQHFGDGTRLSIL.

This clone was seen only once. The CDR3 coding sequence is TGTGCCAGCAGAGATATTTGGGAGTGGAAATGGACACTGTTTTTT. It codes for CASRDIWEWKWTLFF. J is TRBJ1-4 and V is TRBV14; D not certain. CDR1 is SGHDN, CDR2 FVKESK, per germline. The CDR3 covers 15 residues. Trimming stripped 6 bases from V and 13 bases from J, with 24 bases between. The full variable domain, completed using reference TRBV14 and TRBJ1-4, is EAGVTQFPSHSVIEKGQTVTLRCDPISGHDNLYWYRRVMGKEIKFLLHFVKESKQDESGMPNNRFLAERTGGTYSTLKVQPAELEDSGVYFCASRDIWEWKWTLFFGSGTQLSVL.

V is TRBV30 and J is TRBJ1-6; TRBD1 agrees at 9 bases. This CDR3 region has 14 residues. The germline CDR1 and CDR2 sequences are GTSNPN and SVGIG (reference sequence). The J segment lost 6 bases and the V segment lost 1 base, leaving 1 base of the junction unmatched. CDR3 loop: CAWSGGQGNSPLHF. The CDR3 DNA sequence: TGTGCCTGGAGTGGGGGACAGGGTAATTCACCCCTCCACTTT.